Listed below are T cell receptor beta chains from one sample, sequenced in a study of prognosis after radiotherapy for stage I lung cancer. TCRdb recomputed calls from the multiplex PCR reads with MiXCR, one row per CDR3 protein. This sample carries about 18,000 distinct CDR3 sequences, 50% to 60% of them seen once, and the ten largest clones take around 29%. Sequencing was performed on PBMCs, taken before or after stereotactic body radiation therapy (not recorded which). Receptors originate from a donor at least 50 years old with non-small cell lung cancer. Both conserved end residues are part of each CDR3. The D gene is left open where the match is weak. For some rows the clone size is stated as once, few or many, or as a class when expanded; others skip it.

-	TRBV19	TRBJ2-7	-	TGTGCCAGTAGTACGGGGTGGGGCTACGAGCAGTACTTC	CASSTGWGYEQYF
-	TRBV7-2	TRBJ1-2	-	TGTGCCAGCAGCTTATGGGGGGGCGGTAACTATGGCTACACCTTC	CASSLWGGGNYGYTF
many	TRBV28	TRBJ1-5	-	TGTGCCAGCAGCCTTGACAGGACGGAGCCCCAGCATTTT	CASSLDRTEPQHF
-	TRBV24-1	TRBJ1-1	-	TGTGCCACCAGGCCCGGCCAGGCTTTGAACACTGAAGCTTTCTTT	CATRPGQALNTEAFF
many	TRBV27	TRBJ2-7	-	TGTGCCAGCAGTTTGGGGCCTTACTACGAGCAGTACTTC	CASSLGPYYEQYF
-	TRBV6-2/TRBV6-3	TRBJ1-5	-	TGTGCCAGTCAGGGAGACAATCAGCCCCAGCATTTT	CASQGDNQPQHF
many	TRBV5-1	TRBJ2-5	-	TGCGCCAGCAGCTTCGAGGGGGAGACCCAGTACTTC	CASSFEGETQYF
-	TRBV18	TRBJ2-5	TRBD2	TGTGCCAGCTCGCCAAGGACTAGCGGGAAGGAGACCCAGTACTTC	CASSPRTSGKETQYF
many	TRBV20-1	TRBJ1-4	-	TGCAGTGCTAGGGATTCCCAATCTTTCTTATTT	CSARDSQSFLF
-	TRBV7-8	TRBJ2-2	-	TGTGCCAGCAGCTTAGATATGACAGTGCGCGACACCGGTGAGCTGTTTTTT	CASSLDMTVRDTGELFF
-	TRBV11-2	TRBJ2-1	TRBD1	TGTGCCAGCAGCTCATACACAGGGGCAATTCTTCGGTCCTACAATGAGCAGTTCTTC	CASSSYTGAILRSYNEQFF
-	TRBV12-3/TRBV12-4	TRBJ2-6	TRBD1	TGTGCCAGCAGCGACAGGGGGCAAGCGGGTGCCAACGTCCTGACTTTC	CASSDRGQAGANVLTF
many	TRBV7-9	TRBJ2-2	-	TGTGCCAGCAGCTTAGGTGGGGACCAGGGGAGGGCCCCAGGGGGGAACACCGGGGAGCTGTTTTTT	CASSLGGDQGRAPGGNTGELFF
-	TRBV19	TRBJ1-5	TRBD1	TGTGCCAGTAGTCCGGGACAGGGGGACGCTGGCAACCAGCCCCAGCATTTT	CASSPGQGDAGNQPQHF
many	TRBV20-1	TRBJ2-5	-	TGCAGTGCTAGAGATGGGGGCAGGGGAGGAGAGACCCAGTACTTC	CSARDGGRGGETQYF
many	TRBV5-6	TRBJ2-6	-	TGTGCCAGCAGCTCAAGGGGATCTGGGGCCAACGTCCTGACTTTC	CASSSRGSGANVLTF
-	TRBV27	TRBJ1-6	-	TGTGCCAGCAGTTTCAGGGGCCTCCCCCTCCACTTT	CASSFRGLPLHF
medium-sized	TRBV11-2	TRBJ2-2	TRBD2	TGTGCCAGCAGCTTCAGTACCTGGGGAGGGACCGGGGAGCTGTTTTTT	CASSFSTWGGTGELFF
-	TRBV12-3/TRBV12-4	TRBJ2-3	-	TGTGCCAGCAGCCGGACTGGTACGCAGTATTTT	CASSRTGTQYF
-	TRBV6-2/TRBV6-3	TRBJ2-1	TRBD2	TGTGCCAGCAGCAGCAACCTAGCGGGAACCTACAATGAGCAGTTCTTC	CASSSNLAGTYNEQFF
-	TRBV9	TRBJ2-1	TRBD2	TGTGCCAGCAGCCCCTACTCCGGGACTAGCGTGAAGGATGAGCAGTTCTTC	CASSPYSGTSVKDEQFF
few	TRBV11-3	TRBJ2-2	-	TGTGCCAGCAGCCCCGACAGGCCCACCGGGGAGCTGTTTTTT	CASSPDRPTGELFF
medium-sized	TRBV2	TRBJ1-2	-	TGTGCCAGCAGTGAAAGCAAATTCCAGGATGGCTACACCTTC	CASSESKFQDGYTF
-	TRBV19	TRBJ2-7	-	TGTGCCAGTAGTGAGTCGGATGAGCAGTACTTC	CASSESDEQYF
many	TRBV7-8	TRBJ2-1	TRBD2	TGTGCCAGCAGCTTGGGTTGGGGGAGGGCCGGGGCTGGGAATGAGCAGTTCTTC	CASSLGWGRAGAGNEQFF
-	TRBV6-1	TRBJ2-1	TRBD2	TGTGCCAGCAGGGGGGGGGCTAGCGGGAGTCTTTATGAGCAGTTCTTC	CASRGGASGSLYEQFF
-	TRBV2	TRBJ1-2	-	TGTGCCAGCAAGGGGGATGGCTACACCTTC	CASKGDGYTF
medium-sized	TRBV7-9	TRBJ2-7	-	TGTGCCAGCAGCTTAGTGTCTCTTGGCTACGAGCAGTACTTC	CASSLVSLGYEQYF
medium-sized	TRBV5-1	TRBJ1-2	TRBD1	TGTGCCAGCAGCTTGACAGGGCCGGGCGGCTACACCTTC	CASSLTGPGGYTF
-	TRBV20-1	TRBJ2-3	-	TGCAGTGCTAGGGGTAGGGGGAGGGATACGCAGTATTTT	CSARGRGRDTQYF
-	TRBV5-1	TRBJ1-5	-	TGCGCCAGCAGCGAACAGGGTGGAAATCAGCCCCAGCATTTT	CASSEQGGNQPQHF
-	TRBV6-1	TRBJ1-6	-	TGTGCCAGCAAAGCCTACCCCTTCGACGGCAATTCACCCCTCCACTTT	CASKAYPFDGNSPLHF
-	TRBV6-1	TRBJ2-6	TRBD1	TGTGCCAGCAGCACCGGGACAGTGGACGGTGGGCCCAACGTCCTGACTTTC	CASSTGTVDGGPNVLTF
-	TRBV24-1	TRBJ2-2	TRBD1	TGTGCCACCAGTGACCGAGGGACAGGTAGGACCGGGGAGCTGTTTTTT	CATSDRGTGRTGELFF
-	TRBV27	TRBJ2-3	-	TGTGCCATCAGGTGTGCTGGACCAGATACGCAGTATTTT	CAIRCAGPDTQYF